These T cell receptor beta chains were read from a single sample in a study of human T cells and chemical hapten exposure. TCRdb re-derived calls from the RACE reads in MiXCR, one entry per CDR3 protein. This table holds under 40,000 distinct CDR3 sequences, around a tenth found once. The material was whole blood, obtained in connection with sensitization to the hapten diphenylcyclopropenone (DPC). The receptors were gathered from a man aged 45 to 65 with alopecia areata. Some clones in this sample may be carry-over from other donors' samples. Both conserved end residues are part of each CDR3. D genes are given only for firm matches. Size is omitted from some rows. Given values are once, few, many or a class for expanded clones.

j_call | clone_size | v_call | d_call | cdr3_aa | cdr3_nt
TRBJ1-1 | many | TRBV29-1 | - | CSVTKNMNTEAFF | TGCAGCGTCACCAAGAACATGAACACTGAAGCTTTCTTT
TRBJ2-3 | - | TRBV11-3 | - | CASSHRWDTDTQYF | TGTGCCAGCAGTCATCGGTGGGACACAGATACGCAGTATTTT
TRBJ1-5 | many | TRBV7-9 | - | CASSLEKGNQPQHF | TGTGCCAGCAGCTTAGAAAAGGGTAATCAGCCCCAGCATTTT
TRBJ2-5 | many | TRBV7-2 | - | CASSLIRSQETQYF | TGTGCCAGCAGCTTAATCCGGTCTCAAGAGACCCAGTACTTC
TRBJ2-2 | many | TRBV10-2 | TRBD2 | CASRLAGDAGELFF | TGCGCCAGCAGACTAGCGGGAGACGCCGGGGAGCTGTTTTTT
TRBJ2-3 | - | TRBV7-9 | - | CASSYGEDANTQYF | TGTGCCAGCAGCTACGGTGAGGACGCAAATACGCAGTATTTT
TRBJ1-2 | many | TRBV20-1 | - | CSATPDLDGYTF | TGCAGTGCTACCCCAGACCTGGATGGCTACACCTTC
TRBJ2-7 | - | TRBV18 | - | CASSPPIGRGSYEQYF | TGTGCCAGCTCACCACCAATAGGGCGGGGCTCCTACGAGCAGTACTTC
TRBJ2-7 | many | TRBV10-3 | - | CAISESNPEQYF | TGTGCCATCAGTGAGTCGAATCCCGAGCAGTACTTC
TRBJ2-1 | many | TRBV4-1 | TRBD2 | CASSQDTSGRADSYNEQFF | TGCGCCAGCAGCCAAGATACCAGCGGGAGGGCCGATTCCTACAATGAGCAGTTCTTC
TRBJ2-7 | few | TRBV2 | - | CASSSGLYEQYF | TGTGCCAGCAGTTCGGGCCTCTACGAGCAGTACTTC
TRBJ2-5 | many | TRBV10-3 | TRBD2 | CAIRAGLAITAGETQYF | TGTGCCATCAGGGCGGGACTAGCGATAACCGCCGGAGAGACCCAGTACTTC
TRBJ2-1 | many | TRBV4-1 | - | CASSQERGRDYNEQFF | TGCGCCAGCAGCCAAGAACGGGGACGAGACTACAATGAGCAGTTCTTC
TRBJ2-1 | many | TRBV30 | TRBD2 | CAWSQATSGRRNEQFF | TGTGCCTGGAGCCAAGCGACTAGCGGGAGAAGGAATGAGCAGTTCTTC
TRBJ2-7 | few | TRBV12-3/TRBV12-4 | - | CASSMTGTTTEQYF | TGTGCCAGCAGTATGACCGGGACAACCACCGAGCAGTACTTC
TRBJ1-2 | few | TRBV4-2 | - | CASSLEDNYGYTF | TGTGCCAGCAGCCTAGAGGACAACTATGGCTACACCTTC
TRBJ1-4 | many | TRBV15 | - | CATSRPNAGDEKLFF | TGTGCCACCAGCAGACCCAATGCAGGTGATGAAAAACTGTTTTTT
TRBJ1-5 | many | TRBV2 | - | CATSGQRYNQPQHF | TGTGCCACCAGTGGACAGCGTTACAATCAGCCCCAGCATTTT
TRBJ2-1 | - | TRBV20-1 | TRBD2 | CSARPTSGRAINNEQFF | TGCAGTGCTAGACCGACTAGCGGGAGGGCCATTAACAATGAGCAGTTCTTC
TRBJ2-7 | many | TRBV7-2 | TRBD2 | CASSRRLAGGRGHEQYF | TGTGCCAGCAGTCGTCGACTAGCGGGAGGGCGCGGGCACGAGCAGTACTTC
TRBJ1-5 | many | TRBV12-3/TRBV12-4 | TRBD1 | CASSKRQGEPQHF | TGTGCCAGCAGTAAAAGACAGGGCGAGCCCCAGCATTTT
TRBJ1-6 | few | TRBV7-2 | - | CASSLAAQDNSPLHF | TGTGCCAGCAGCTTAGCGGCCCAGGACAATTCACCCCTCCACTTT
TRBJ1-4 | few | TRBV5-1 | - | CASSRSPREGNEKLFF | TGCGCCAGCAGCCGATCGCCGAGGGAGGGTAATGAAAAACTGTTTTTT
TRBJ2-3 | many | TRBV27 | TRBD2 | CASSLNPAGVTDTQYF | TGTGCCAGCAGTTTAAACCCAGCGGGGGTCACAGATACGCAGTATTTT
TRBJ2-3 | few | TRBV10-3 | - | CAISESMGDTQYF | TGTGCCATCAGTGAGTCGATGGGGGATACGCAGTATTTT
TRBJ2-5 | - | TRBV7-2 | TRBD2 | CATKREAPYQETQYF | TGTGCCACCAAGCGGGAGGCTCCATATCAAGAGACCCAGTACTTC
TRBJ2-7 | - | TRBV20-1 | - | CSASQGIPYEQYF | TGCAGTGCTAGCCAGGGTATCCCCTACGAGCAGTACTTC
TRBJ2-3 | - | TRBV5-1 | TRBD2 | CASSPGLAGGLYTDTQYF | TGCGCCAGCAGCCCCGGACTAGCGGGAGGTCTATACACAGATACGCAGTATTTT
TRBJ1-5 | many | TRBV12-3/TRBV12-4 | - | CASSFEAGYSNQPQHF | TGTGCCAGCAGTTTCGAGGCAGGGTATAGCAATCAGCCCCAGCATTTT
TRBJ2-1 | few | TRBV6-5 | TRBD1 | CASRPGQGSIYNEQFF | TGTGCCAGCAGGCCGGGACAGGGGTCTATCTACAATGAGCAGTTCTTC
TRBJ2-7 | - | TRBV18 | - | CASSPNRAKPYEQYF | TGTGCCAGCTCACCTAACAGGGCTAAACCCTACGAGCAGTACTTC
TRBJ2-7 | many | TRBV28 | TRBD1 | CASSLGQGVGEQYF | TGTGCCAGCAGTCTGGGACAGGGTGTAGGCGAGCAGTACTTC
TRBJ2-2 | - | TRBV29-1 | - | CSVDERGRGDTGELFF | TGCAGCGTTGACGAACGGGGGCGAGGGGACACCGGGGAGCTGTTTTTT
TRBJ2-7 | many | TRBV7-9 | - | CASSLELSYEQYF | TGTGCCAGCAGCTTAGAACTTTCCTACGAGCAGTACTTC
TRBJ2-5 | many | TRBV28 | TRBD2 | CASRPGLVPKTQYF | TGTGCCAGCAGACCGGGACTAGTCCCGAAGACCCAGTACTTC
TRBJ2-1 | many | TRBV7-2 | - | CASSSGPSSYNEQFF | TGTGCCAGCAGCTCCGGGCCCAGCTCCTACAATGAGCAGTTCTTC
TRBJ1-1 | - | TRBV7-2 | - | CASSNMGNTEAFF | TGTGCCAGCAGTAACATGGGGAACACTGAAGCTTTCTTT
TRBJ2-1 | many | TRBV7-2 | TRBD2 | CASSPQGGAYNEQFF | TGTGCCAGCAGCCCCCAGGGAGGGGCCTACAATGAGCAGTTCTTC
TRBJ2-2 | many | TRBV28 | - | CASSYNTGELFF | TGTGCCAGCAGTTACAACACCGGGGAGCTGTTTTTT
TRBJ2-3 | many | TRBV20-1 | - | CSAQSPLTRWGTDTQYF | TGCAGTGCTCAGAGCCCTTTAACTAGGTGGGGCACAGATACGCAGTATTTT
TRBJ2-2 | - | TRBV29-1 | - | CSVRGGRIHGELFF | TGCAGCGTGCGTGGAGGGAGAATCCACGGGGAGCTGTTTTTT
TRBJ1-1 | - | TRBV7-9 | - | CASSPLTGNTEAFF | TGTGCCAGCAGCCCCTTGACAGGTAACACTGAAGCTTTCTTT
TRBJ2-1 | - | TRBV4-2 | TRBD2 | CASSQDYGGLAGGPSYNEQFF | TGTGCCAGCAGCCAAGATTATGGGGGACTAGCGGGAGGGCCGTCCTACAATGAGCAGTTCTTC
TRBJ2-7 | few | TRBV29-1 | TRBD2 | CSVDGGRRSYEQYF | TGCAGCGTTGATGGCGGGAGGCGCTCCTACGAGCAGTACTTC
TRBJ1-6 | many | TRBV20-1 | - | CSARGSSYNSPLHF | TGCAGTGCTAGGGGGAGCTCCTATAATTCACCCCTCCACTTT
TRBJ2-2 | few | TRBV29-1 | TRBD2 | CSAGLAGVVGELFF | TGCAGCGCCGGACTAGCGGGAGTTGTTGGGGAGCTGTTTTTT
TRBJ2-1 | many | TRBV29-1 | TRBD2 | CSALLAGYNEQFF | TGCAGCGCCCTCCTAGCGGGCTACAATGAGCAGTTCTTC
TRBJ2-1 | many | TRBV2 | TRBD2 | CASSEIGLAGSRSYNEQFF | TGTGCCAGCAGCGAAATTGGACTAGCGGGGTCCCGCTCCTACAATGAGCAGTTCTTC
TRBJ1-3 | many | TRBV7-2 | - | CASSLDSGGLVSTIYF | TGTGCCAGCAGCTTAGATTCGGGGGGGTTAGTCTCCACCATATATTTT
TRBJ2-7 | few | TRBV3-1 | - | CASSQAYRGSYSYEQYF | TGTGCCAGCAGCCAAGCTTATAGGGGCTCCTACTCCTACGAGCAGTACTTC
TRBJ2-3 | few | TRBV7-2 | - | CASSPRRDTDTQYF | TGTGCCAGCAGCCCGCGCCGCGACACAGATACGCAGTATTTT
TRBJ2-1 | few | TRBV11-2 | - | CASSLDAFDEQFF | TGTGCCAGCAGCTTAGACGCGTTTGATGAGCAGTTCTTC
TRBJ2-7 | many | TRBV6-1 | - | CASSGNDRRLAYEQYF | TGTGCCAGCAGTGGCAATGACAGGCGGCTGGCCTACGAGCAGTACTTC
TRBJ2-5 | many | TRBV27 | - | CASSLSDRQETQYF | TGTGCCAGCAGTTTATCAGACAGGCAAGAGACCCAGTACTTC
TRBJ2-7 | few | TRBV6-2/TRBV6-3 | - | CASSPRDFTYEQYF | TGTGCCAGCAGCCCCCGGGACTTTACCTACGAGCAGTACTTC